This paragraph covers one TCR beta chain sequence. Trimming cost V 0 bases and J 14 bases; bases outside gene matches: 4. Looked up from germline, CDR1 is SEHNR and CDR2 is FQNEAQ (reference sequence). There are 12 residues in the CDR3. The record originates from a study of blood T cell repertoires in COVID-19. Whole-study context: T cells, B-cell-depleted T cells, or PBMCs supplied cDNA or gDNA.

Everyone who took part was roughly 18 to 89 years old, and they came from about 23 US areas. Recovery meant two consecutive negative NP/OP PCR tests, professional clearance, or resolved symptoms. In the authors' workflow: Scientists estimated how many nucleated cells there were by amplifying reference gene primers. Libraries were prepared by immunoSEQ multiplex PCR; TCRdb keeps only in-frame clonotypes and omits some of them. The D gene and trimming were derived from the DNA, and the V and J assignments and clone size from that table. Among approximately 380,000 clones listed, more than 70% were seen once.

The receptor's source is a woman younger than 35 who had recovered from COVID-19. The sequencing input was PBMCs or T cells enriched from blood (not recorded which). The genes are TRBV7-9 and TRBJ1-5; TRBD1 matches 7 bases. This chain's CDR3 is CASSLAEGQEHF. The CDR3 DNA reads TGTGCCAGCAGCTTAGCGGAAGGACAGGAGCATTTT.